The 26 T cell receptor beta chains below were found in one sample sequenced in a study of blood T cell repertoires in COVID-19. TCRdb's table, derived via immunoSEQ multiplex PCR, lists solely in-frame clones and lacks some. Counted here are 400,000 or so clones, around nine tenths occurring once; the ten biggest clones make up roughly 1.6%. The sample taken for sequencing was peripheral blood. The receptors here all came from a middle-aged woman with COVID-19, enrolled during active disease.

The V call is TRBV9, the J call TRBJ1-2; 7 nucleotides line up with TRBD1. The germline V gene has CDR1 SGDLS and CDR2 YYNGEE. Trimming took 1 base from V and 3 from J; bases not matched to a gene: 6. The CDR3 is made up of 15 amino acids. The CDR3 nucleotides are TGTGCCAGCAGCGTAAACACAGGGGCGGACTATGGCTACACCTTC. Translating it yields CASSVNTGADYGYTF.

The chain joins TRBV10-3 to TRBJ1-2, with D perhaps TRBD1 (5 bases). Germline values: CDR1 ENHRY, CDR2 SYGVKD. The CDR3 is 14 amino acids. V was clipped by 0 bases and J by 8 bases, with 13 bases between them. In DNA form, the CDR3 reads TGTGCCATCAGTGAGTCTCAGGGTAACGGGGGCTACACCTTC. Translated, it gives CAISESQGNGGYTF.

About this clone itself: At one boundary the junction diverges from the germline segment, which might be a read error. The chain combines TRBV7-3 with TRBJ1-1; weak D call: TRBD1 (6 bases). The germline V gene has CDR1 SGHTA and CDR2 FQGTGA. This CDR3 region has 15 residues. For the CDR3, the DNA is TGTGCCAGCAGCTTAAATACAGGGACGAACTCTGAAGCTTTCTTT. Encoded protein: CASSLNTGTNSEAFF.

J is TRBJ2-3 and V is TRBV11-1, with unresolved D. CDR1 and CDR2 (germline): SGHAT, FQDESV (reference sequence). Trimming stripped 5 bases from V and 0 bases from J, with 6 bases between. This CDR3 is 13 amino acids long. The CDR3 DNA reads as TGTGCCAGCAGCGCCTACAGCACAGATACGCAGTATTTT. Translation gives CASSAYSTDTQYF.

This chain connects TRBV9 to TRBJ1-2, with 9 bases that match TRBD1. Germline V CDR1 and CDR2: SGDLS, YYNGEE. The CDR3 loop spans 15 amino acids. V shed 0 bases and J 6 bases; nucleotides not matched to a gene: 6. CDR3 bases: TGTGCCAGCAGCGTAGAGGGACAGGGTGAGAATGGCTACACCTTC. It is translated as CASSVEGQGENGYTF.

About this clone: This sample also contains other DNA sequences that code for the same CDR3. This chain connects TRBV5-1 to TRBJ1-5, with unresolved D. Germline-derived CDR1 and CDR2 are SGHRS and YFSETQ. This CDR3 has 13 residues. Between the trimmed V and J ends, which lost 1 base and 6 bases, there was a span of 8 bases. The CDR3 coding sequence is TGCGCCAGCAGCTTGTCGGGTAGTCAGCCCCAGCATTTT. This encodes CASSLSGSQPQHF.

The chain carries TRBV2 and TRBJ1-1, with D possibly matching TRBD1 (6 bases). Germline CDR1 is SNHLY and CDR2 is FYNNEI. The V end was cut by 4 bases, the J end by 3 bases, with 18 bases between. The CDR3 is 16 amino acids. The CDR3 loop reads CASSARGPGSHTEAFF. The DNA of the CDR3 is TGTGCCAGCAGTGCCAGGGGTCCCGGGTCCCACACTGAAGCTTTCTTT.

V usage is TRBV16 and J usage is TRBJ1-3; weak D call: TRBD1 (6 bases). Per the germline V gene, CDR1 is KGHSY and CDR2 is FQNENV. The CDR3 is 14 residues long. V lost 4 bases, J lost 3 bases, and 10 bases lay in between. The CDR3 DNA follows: TGTGCCAGCAGCCCTTCAGGGGATGGAAACACCATATATTTT. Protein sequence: CASSPSGDGNTIYF. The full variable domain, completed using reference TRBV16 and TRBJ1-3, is GEEVAQTPKHLVRGEGQKAKLYCAPIKGHSYVFWYQQVLKNEFKFLISFQNENVFDETGMPKERFSAKCLPNSPCSLEIQATKLEDSAVYFCASSPSGDGNTIYFGEGSWLTVV.

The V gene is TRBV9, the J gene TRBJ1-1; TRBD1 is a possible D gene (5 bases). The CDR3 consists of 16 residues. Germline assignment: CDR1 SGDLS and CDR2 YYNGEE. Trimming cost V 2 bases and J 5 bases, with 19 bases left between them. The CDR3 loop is CASSVGGTHKKTEAFF. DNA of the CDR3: TGTGCCAGCAGCGTTGGAGGGACTCATAAGAAGACTGAAGCTTTCTTT.

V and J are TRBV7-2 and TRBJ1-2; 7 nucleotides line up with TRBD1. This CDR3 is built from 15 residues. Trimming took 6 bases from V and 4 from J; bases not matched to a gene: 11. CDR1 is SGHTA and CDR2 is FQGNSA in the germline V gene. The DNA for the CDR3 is TGTGCCAGCAGTTATTTCTTAGGGACAGCCTATGGCTACACCTTC. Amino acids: CASSYFLGTAYGYTF.

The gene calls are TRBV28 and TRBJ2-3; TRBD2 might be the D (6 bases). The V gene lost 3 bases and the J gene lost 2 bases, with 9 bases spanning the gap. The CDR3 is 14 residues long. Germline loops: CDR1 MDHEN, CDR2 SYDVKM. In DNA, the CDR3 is TGTGCCAGCAGTTTTGGACTAAACACAGATACGCAGTATTTT. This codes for CASSFGLNTDTQYF. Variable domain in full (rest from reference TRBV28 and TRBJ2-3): DVKVTQSSRYLVKRTGEKVFLECVQDMDHENMFWYRQDPGLGLRLIYFSYDVKMKEKGDIPEGYSVSREKKERFSLILESASTNQTSMYLCASSFGLNTDTQYFGPGTRLTVL.

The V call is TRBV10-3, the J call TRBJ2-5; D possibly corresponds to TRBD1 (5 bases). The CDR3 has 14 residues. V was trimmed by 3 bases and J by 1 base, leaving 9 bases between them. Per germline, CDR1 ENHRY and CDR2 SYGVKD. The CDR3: CAISDRASQETQYF. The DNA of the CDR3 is TGTGCCATCAGTGACAGGGCCTCCCAAGAGACCCAGTACTTC.

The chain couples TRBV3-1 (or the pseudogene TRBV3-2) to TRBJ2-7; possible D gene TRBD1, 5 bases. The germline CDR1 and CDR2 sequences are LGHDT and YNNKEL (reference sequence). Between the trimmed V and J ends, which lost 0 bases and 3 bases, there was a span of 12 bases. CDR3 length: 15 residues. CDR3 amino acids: CASSQDRQGSYEQYF. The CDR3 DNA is TGTGCCAGCAGCCAAGATCGGCAGGGTAGCTACGAGCAGTACTTC.

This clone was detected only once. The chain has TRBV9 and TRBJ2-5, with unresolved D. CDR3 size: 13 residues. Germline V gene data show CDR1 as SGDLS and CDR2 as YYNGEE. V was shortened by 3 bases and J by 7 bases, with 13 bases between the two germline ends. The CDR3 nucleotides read TGTGCCAGCAGCGCGGAGCTAGTTGGGACCCAGTACTTC. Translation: CASSAELVGTQYF.

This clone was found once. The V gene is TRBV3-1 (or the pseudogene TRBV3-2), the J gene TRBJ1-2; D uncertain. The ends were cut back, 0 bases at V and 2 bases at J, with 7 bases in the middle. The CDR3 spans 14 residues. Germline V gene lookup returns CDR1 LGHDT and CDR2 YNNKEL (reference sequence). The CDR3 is CASSQDLLNYGYTF. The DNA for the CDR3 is TGTGCCAGCAGCCAAGATCTCTTGAACTATGGCTACACCTTC.

The CDR3 nucleotides read TGTGCCAGCAATTATAACAGGGGGTCAGGATTAGGCGAGCAGTACTTC. Translation gives CASNYNRGSGLGEQYF. The rearrangement uses TRBV28 and TRBJ2-7; TRBD1 agrees at 8 bases. The CDR3 has 16 amino acids. V lost 7 bases to trimming and J lost 6 bases; unmatched junction nucleotides: 17. Germline loops: CDR1 MDHEN, CDR2 SYDVKM.

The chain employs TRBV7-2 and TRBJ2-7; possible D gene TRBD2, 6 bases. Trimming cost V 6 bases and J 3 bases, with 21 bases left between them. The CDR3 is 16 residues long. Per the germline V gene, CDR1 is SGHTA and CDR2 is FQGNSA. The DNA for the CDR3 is TGTGCCAGCAGTCATCGGAGGGGCCGGACCTACTACGAGCAGTACTTC. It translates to CASSHRRGRTYYEQYF.

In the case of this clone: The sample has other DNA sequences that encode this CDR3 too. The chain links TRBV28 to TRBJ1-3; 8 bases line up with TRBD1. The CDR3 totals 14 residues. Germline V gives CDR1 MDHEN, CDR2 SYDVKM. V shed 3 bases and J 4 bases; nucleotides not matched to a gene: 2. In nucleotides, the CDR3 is TGTGCCAGCAGTTTCAGGGGGCCAGGAAACACCATATATTTT. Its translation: CASSFRGPGNTIYF.

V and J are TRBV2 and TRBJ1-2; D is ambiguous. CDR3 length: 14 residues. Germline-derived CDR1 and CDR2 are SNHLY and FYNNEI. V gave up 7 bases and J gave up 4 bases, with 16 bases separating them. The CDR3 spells CASIIGGGFYGYTF. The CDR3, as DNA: TGTGCCAGCATAATAGGTGGAGGGTTCTATGGCTACACCTTC. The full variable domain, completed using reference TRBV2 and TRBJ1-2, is EPEVTQTPSHQVTQMGQEVILRCVPISNHLYFYWYRQILGQKVEFLVSFYNNEISEKSEIFDDQFSVERPDGSNFTLKIRSTKLEDSAMYFCASIIGGGFYGYTFGSGTRLTVV.

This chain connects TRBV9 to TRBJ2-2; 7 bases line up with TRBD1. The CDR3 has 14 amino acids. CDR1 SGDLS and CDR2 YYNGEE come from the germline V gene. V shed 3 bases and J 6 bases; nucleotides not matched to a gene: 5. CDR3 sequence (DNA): TGTGCCAGCAGCGACAGGGGTAGGCCCGGGGAGCTGTTTTTT. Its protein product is CASSDRGRPGELFF.

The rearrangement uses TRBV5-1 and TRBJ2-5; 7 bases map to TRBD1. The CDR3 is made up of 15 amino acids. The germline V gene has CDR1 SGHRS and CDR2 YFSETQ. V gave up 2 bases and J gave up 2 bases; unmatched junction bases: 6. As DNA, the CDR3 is TGCGCCAGCAGCTTACAGGGGACCGGGCAAGAGACCCAGTACTTC. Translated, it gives CASSLQGTGQETQYF.

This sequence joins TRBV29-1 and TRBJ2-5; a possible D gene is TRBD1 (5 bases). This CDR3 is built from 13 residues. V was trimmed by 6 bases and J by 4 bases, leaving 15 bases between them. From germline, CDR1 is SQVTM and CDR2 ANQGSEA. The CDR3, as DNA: TGCAGCGTCGTCGGTAGGGGCCCAGAGACCCAGTACTTC. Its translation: CSVVGRGPETQYF.

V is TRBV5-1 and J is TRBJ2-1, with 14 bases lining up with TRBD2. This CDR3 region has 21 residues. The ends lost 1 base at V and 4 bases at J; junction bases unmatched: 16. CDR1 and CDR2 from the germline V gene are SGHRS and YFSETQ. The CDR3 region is CASSLRGGLAGGIKVYNEQFF. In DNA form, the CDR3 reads TGCGCCAGCAGCTTGCGCGGCGGACTAGCGGGAGGAATTAAGGTTTACAATGAGCAGTTCTTC. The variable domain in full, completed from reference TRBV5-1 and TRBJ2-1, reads KAGVTQTPRYLIKTRGQQVTLSCSPISGHRSVSWYQQTPGQGLQFLFEYFSETQRNKGNFPGRFSGRQFSNSRSEMNVSTLELGDSALYLCASSLRGGLAGGIKVYNEQFFGPGTRLTVL.

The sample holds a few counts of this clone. The CDR3: CASSQEPGSGNTIYF. In nucleotides, the CDR3 is TGCGCCAGCAGCCAAGAACCGGGGTCTGGAAACACCATATATTTT. The V and J genes are TRBV4-3 and TRBJ1-3; D is uncertain. Trimming cost V 0 bases and J 1 base, with 7 bases left between them. The germline V gene encodes CDR1 LGHNA and CDR2 YSLEER. This CDR3 has 15 residues.

CDR3 region: CASRLAGLYNEQFF. The CDR3 region has the DNA TGTGCCAGCAGACTAGCGGGGCTCTACAATGAGCAGTTCTTC. This chain joins TRBV25-1 and TRBJ2-1, with TRBD2 matching over 10 bases. Germline V lookup: CDR1 MGHDK, CDR2 SYGVNS. After removal of 6 bases from V and 3 bases from J, the junction contained 2 bases not matched to a gene. This CDR3 region has 14 residues.

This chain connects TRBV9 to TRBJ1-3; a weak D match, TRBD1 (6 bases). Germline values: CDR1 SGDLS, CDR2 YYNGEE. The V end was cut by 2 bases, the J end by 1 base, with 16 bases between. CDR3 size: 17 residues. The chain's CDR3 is CASSVGPQGQSGNTIYF. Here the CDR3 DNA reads TGTGCCAGCAGCGTCGGACCACAGGGCCAGTCTGGAAACACCATATATTTT.